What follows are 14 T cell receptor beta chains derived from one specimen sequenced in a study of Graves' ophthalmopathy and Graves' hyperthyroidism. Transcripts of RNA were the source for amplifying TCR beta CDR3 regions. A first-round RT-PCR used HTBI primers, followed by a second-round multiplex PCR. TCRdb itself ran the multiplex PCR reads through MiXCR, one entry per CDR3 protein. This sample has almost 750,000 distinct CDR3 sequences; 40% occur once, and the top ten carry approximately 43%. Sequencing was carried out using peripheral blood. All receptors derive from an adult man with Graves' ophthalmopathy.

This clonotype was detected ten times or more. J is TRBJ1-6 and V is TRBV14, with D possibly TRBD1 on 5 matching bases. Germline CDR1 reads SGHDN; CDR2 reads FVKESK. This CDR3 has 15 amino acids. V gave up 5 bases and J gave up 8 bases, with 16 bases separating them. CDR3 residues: CASSTRRQIHSPLHF. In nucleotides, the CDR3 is TGTGCCAGCAGCACCCGAAGACAGATCCATTCACCCCTCCACTTT.

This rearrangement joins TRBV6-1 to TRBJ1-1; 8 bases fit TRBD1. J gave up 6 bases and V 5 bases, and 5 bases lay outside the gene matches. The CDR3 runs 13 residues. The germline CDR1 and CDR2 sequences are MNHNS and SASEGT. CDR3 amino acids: CASSLSGGSEAFF. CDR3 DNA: TGTGCCAGCAGTTTGTCAGGGGGCTCTGAAGCTTTCTTT.

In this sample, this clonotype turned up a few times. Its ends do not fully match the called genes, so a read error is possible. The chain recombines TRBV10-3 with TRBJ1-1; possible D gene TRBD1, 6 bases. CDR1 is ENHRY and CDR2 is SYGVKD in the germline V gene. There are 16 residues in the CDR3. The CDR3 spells CASSSGGGLRNTEAFF. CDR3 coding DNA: TGTGCCAGCAGTTCCGGAGGGGGGCTGAGGAACACTGAAGCTTTCTTT.

The CDR3 coding sequence is TGTGCCAGCAGTTACGAAATTGGGACAGGGTATTCACCCCTCCACTTT. The encoded protein is CASSYEIGTGYSPLHF. The chain is built from TRBV3-1 and TRBJ1-6; 9 bases line up with TRBD1. In germline, CDR1 is LGHDT, CDR2 YNNKEL (reference sequence). This CDR3 spans 16 amino acids. V shed 6 bases and J 8 bases; nucleotides not matched to a gene: 11.

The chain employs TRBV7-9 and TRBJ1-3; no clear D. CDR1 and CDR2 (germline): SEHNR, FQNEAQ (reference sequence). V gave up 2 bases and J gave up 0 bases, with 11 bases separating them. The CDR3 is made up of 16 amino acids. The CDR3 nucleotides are TGTGCCAGCAGCTTATTCACGGCGAACTCTGGAAACACCATATATTTT. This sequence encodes CASSLFTANSGNTIYF.

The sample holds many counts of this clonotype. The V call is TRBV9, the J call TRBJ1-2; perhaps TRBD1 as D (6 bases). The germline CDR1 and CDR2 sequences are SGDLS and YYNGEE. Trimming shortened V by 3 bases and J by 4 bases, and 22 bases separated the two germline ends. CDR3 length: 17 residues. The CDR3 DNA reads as TGTGCCAGCAGCGACGCCCAAGGGACATCCTTCGTCTATGGCTACACCTTC. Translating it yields CASSDAQGTSFVYGYTF. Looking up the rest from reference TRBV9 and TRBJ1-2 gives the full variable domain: DSGVTQTPKHLITATGQRVTLRCSPRSGDLSVYWYQQSLDQGLQFLIQYYNGEERAKGNILERFSAQQFPDLHSELNLSSLELGDSALYFCASSDAQGTSFVYGYTFGSGTRLTVV.

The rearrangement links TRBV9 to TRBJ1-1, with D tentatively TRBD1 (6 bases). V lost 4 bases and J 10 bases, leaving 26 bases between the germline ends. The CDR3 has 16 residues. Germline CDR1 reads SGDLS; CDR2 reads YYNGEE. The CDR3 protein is CASSRRTALLPSVAFF. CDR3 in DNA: TGTGCCAGCAGCCGACGGACAGCTCTTTTGCCATCCGTAGCTTTCTTT.

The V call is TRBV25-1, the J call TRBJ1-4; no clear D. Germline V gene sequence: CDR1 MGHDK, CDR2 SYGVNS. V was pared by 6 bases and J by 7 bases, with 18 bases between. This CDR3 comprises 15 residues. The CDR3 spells CASSQASGGGEKLFF. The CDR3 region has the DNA TGTGCCAGCAGCCAAGCCTCAGGAGGTGGTGAAAAACTGTTTTTT.

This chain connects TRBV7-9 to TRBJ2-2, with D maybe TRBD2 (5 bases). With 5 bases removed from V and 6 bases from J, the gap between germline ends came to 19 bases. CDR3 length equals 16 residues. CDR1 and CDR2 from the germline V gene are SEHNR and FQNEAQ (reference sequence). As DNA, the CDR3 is TGTGCCAGCAGCCAAGTCCCAGAGCGGCCCCCCGGGGAGCTGTTTTTT. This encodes CASSQVPERPPGELFF.

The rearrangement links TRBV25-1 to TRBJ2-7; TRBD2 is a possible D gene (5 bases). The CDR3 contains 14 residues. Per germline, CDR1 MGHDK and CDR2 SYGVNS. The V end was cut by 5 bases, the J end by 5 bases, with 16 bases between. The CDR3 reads CASSLSLASNEQYF. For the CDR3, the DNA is TGTGCCAGCAGTTTATCGCTAGCTTCAAACGAGCAGTACTTC.

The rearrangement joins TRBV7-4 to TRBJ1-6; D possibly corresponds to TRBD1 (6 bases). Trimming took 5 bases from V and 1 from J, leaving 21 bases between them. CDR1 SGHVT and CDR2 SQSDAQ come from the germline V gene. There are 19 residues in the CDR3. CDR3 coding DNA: TGTGCCAGCAGCGCCACCTACACAGGGAAATGGTCCTATAATTCACCCCTCCACTTT. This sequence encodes CASSATYTGKWSYNSPLHF.

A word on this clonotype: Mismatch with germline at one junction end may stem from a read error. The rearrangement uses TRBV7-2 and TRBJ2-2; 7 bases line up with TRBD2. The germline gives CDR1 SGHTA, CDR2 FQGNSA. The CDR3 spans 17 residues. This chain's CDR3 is CASSLISGLANIGELFF. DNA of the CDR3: TGTGCCAGCAGCTTAATTAGCGGGCTCGCGAACATCGGGGAGCTGTTTTTT.

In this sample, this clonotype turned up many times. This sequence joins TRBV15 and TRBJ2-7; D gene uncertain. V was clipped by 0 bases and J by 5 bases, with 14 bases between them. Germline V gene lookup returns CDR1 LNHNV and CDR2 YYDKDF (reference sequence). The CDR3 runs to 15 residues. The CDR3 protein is CATSRDIAGWHEQYF. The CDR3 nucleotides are TGTGCCACCAGCAGAGATATCGCAGGTTGGCACGAGCAGTACTTC. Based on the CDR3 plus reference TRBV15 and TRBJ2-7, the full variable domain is DAMVIQNPRYQVTQFGKPVTLSCSQTLNHNVMYWYQQKSSQAPKLLFHYYDKDFNNEADTPDNFQSRRPNTSFCFLDIRSPGLGDTAMYLCATSRDIAGWHEQYFGPGTRLTVT.

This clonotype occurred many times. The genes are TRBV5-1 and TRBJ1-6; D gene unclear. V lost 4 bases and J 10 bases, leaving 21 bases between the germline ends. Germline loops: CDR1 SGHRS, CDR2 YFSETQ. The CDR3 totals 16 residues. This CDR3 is CASSPDPGRPGSPLHF. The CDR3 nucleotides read TGCGCCAGCAGCCCCGATCCCGGCAGGCCAGGATCACCCCTCCACTTT. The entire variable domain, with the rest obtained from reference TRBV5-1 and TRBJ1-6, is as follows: KAGVTQTPRYLIKTRGQQVTLSCSPISGHRSVSWYQQTPGQGLQFLFEYFSETQRNKGNFPGRFSGRQFSNSRSEMNVSTLELGDSALYLCASSPDPGRPGSPLHFGNGTRLTVT.